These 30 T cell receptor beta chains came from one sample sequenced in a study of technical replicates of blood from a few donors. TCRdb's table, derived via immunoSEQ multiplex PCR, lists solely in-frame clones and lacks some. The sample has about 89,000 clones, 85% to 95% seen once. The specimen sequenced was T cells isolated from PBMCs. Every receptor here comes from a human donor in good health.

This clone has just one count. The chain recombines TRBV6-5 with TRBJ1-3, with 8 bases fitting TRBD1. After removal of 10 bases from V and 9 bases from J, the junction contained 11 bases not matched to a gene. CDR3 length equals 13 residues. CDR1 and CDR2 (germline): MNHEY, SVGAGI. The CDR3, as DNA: TGTGCCACGAGGGACAGGCGGATCGTCACCATATATTTT. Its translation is CATRDRRIVTIYF.

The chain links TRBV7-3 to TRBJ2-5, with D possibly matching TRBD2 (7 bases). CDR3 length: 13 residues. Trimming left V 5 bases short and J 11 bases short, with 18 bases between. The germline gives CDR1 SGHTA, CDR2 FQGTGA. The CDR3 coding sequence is TGTGCCAGCAGCCCATCCGGGGGCGGGGGTCAGTACTTC. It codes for CASSPSGGGGQYF.

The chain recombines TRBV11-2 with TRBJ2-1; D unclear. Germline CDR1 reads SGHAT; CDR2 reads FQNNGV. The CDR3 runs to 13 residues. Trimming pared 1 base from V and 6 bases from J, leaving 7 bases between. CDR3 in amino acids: CASSLGGRNEQFF. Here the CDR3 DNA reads TGTGCCAGCAGCTTAGGTGGCCGCAATGAGCAGTTCTTC.

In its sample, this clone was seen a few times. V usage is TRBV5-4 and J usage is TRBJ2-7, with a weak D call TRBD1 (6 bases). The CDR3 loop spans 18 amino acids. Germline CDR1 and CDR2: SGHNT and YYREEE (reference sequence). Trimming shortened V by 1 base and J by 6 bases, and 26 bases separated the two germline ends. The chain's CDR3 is CASSLRVTRTVRGLEQYF. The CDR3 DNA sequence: TGTGCCAGCAGCTTGCGCGTTACCCGGACAGTTCGGGGTCTCGAGCAGTACTTC.

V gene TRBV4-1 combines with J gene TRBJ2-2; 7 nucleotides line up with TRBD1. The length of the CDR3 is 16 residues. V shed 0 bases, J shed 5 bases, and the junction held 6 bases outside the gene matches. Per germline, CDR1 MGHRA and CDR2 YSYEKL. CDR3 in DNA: TGCGCCAGCAGCCAAGACCCGGGACAGCTTACCGGGGAGCTGTTTTTT. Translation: CASSQDPGQLTGELFF.

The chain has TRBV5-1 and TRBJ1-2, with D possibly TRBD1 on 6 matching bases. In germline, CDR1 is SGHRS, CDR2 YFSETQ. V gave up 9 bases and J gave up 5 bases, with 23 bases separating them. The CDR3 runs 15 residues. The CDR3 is CATRPGTPGGYGYTF. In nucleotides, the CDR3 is TGCGCCACCCGTCCGGGGACACCCGGCGGATATGGCTACACCTTC.

The CDR3 loop is CASSPGVGAFGNTIYF. CDR3 coding DNA: TGTGCCAGCAGCCCGGGGGTCGGGGCGTTTGGAAACACCATATATTTT. The chain has TRBV5-6 and TRBJ1-3; weak D call: TRBD1 (5 bases). The germline V gene has CDR1 SGHDT and CDR2 YYEEEE. CDR3 size: 16 residues. V gave up 4 bases and J gave up 3 bases, with 17 bases separating them.

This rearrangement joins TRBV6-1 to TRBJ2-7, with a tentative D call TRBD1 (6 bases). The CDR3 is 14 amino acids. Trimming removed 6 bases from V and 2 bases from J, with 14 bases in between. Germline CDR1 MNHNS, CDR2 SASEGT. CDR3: CASSPDRNAYEQYF. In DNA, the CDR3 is TGTGCCAGCAGCCCGGACAGAAACGCCTACGAGCAGTACTTC.

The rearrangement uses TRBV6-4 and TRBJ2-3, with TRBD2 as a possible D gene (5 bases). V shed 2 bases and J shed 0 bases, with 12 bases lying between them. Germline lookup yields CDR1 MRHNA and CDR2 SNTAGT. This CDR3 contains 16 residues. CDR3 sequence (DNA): TGTGCCAGCAGTGACCGCGGGTGGACTAGCACAGATACGCAGTATTTT. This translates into CASSDRGWTSTDTQYF.

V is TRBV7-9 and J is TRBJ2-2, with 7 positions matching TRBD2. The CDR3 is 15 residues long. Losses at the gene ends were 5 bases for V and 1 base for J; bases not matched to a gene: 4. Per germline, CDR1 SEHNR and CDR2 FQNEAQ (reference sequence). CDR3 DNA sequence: TGTGCCAGCAGCCGGTCGGGGGGGAACACCGGGGAGCTGTTTTTT. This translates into CASSRSGGNTGELFF.

In DNA form, the CDR3 reads TGTGCCAGCAGTTCGGGAGACTATGGCTACACCTTC. Amino acids: CASSSGDYGYTF. The chain is built from TRBV7-9 and TRBJ1-2; D gene ambiguous. The germline V gene encodes CDR1 SEHNR and CDR2 FQNEAQ (reference sequence). Trimming took off 6 bases at V and 3 bases at J, with 8 bases between the two ends. The CDR3 covers 12 residues.

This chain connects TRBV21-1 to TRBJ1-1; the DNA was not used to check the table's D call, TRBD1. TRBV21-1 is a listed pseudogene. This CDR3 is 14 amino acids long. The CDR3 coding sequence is TGTGCCAGCATCGACAGGGTAGGCGGCACTGAAGCTTTCTTT. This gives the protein CASIDRVGGTEAFF.

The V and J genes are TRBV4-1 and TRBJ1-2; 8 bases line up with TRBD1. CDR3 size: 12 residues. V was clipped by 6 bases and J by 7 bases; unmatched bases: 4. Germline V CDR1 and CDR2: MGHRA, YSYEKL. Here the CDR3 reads CASSSRGLGYTF. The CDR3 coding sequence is TGCGCCAGCAGTTCCAGGGGGCTTGGCTACACCTTC.

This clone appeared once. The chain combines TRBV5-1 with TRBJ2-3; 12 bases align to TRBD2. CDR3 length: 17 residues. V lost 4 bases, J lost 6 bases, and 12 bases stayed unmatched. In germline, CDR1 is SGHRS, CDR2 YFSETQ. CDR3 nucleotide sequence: TGCGCCAGCAGCCCTAAACTAGCGGGGGGCACTAGGGATACGCAGTATTTT. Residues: CASSPKLAGGTRDTQYF.

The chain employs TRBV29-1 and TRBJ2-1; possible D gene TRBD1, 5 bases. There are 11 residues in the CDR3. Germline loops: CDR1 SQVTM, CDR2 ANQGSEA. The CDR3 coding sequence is TGCGGCGGACAATCCCACAATGAGCAGTTCTTC. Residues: CGGQSHNEQFF.

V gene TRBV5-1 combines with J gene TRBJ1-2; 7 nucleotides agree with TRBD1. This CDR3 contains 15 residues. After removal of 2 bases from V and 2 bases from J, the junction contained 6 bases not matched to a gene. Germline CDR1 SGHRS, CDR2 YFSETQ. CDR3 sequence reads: CASSFGQALNYGYTF. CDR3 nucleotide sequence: TGCGCCAGCAGCTTTGGACAGGCCTTAAACTATGGCTACACCTTC.

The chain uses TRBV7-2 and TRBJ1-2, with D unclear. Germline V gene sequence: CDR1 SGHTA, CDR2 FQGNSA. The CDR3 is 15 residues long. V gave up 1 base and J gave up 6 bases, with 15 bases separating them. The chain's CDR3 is CASSLVLEAGNGYTF. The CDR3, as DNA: TGTGCCAGCAGCTTAGTTCTGGAGGCAGGCAATGGCTACACCTTC.

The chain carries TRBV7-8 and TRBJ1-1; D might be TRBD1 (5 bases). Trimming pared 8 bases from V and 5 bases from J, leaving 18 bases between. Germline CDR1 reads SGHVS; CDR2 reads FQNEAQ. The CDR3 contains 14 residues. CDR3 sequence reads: CASSWAGGGTEAFF. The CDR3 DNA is TGTGCCAGCTCGTGGGCCGGGGGAGGAACTGAAGCTTTCTTT.

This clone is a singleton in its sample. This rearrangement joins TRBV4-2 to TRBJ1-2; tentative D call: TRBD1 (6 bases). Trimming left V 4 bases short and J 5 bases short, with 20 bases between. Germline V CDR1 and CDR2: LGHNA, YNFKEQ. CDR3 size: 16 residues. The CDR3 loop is CASSPGAPEAPYGYTF. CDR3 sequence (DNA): TGTGCCAGCAGCCCAGGGGCGCCCGAGGCCCCTTATGGCTACACCTTC.

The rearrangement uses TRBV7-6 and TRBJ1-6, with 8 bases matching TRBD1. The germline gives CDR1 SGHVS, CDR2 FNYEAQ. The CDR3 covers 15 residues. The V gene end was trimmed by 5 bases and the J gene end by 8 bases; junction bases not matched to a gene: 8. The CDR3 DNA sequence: TGTGCCAGCAGCCTACAGGGGGACCTATATTCACCCCTCCACTTT. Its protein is CASSLQGDLYSPLHF.

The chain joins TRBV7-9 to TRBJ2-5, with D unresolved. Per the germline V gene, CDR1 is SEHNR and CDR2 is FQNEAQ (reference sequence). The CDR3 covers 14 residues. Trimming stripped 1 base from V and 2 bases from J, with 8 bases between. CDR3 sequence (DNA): TGTGCCAGCAGCTTAGAATCCGGGCAAGAGACCCAGTACTTC. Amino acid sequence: CASSLESGQETQYF.

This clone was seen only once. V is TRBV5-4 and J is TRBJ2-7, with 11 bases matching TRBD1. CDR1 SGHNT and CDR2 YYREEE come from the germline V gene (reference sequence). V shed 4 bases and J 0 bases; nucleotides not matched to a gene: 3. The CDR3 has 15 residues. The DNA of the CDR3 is TGTGCCAGCAGCCTCGGGACAGGGGGCTCCTACGAGCAGTACTTC. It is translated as CASSLGTGGSYEQYF.

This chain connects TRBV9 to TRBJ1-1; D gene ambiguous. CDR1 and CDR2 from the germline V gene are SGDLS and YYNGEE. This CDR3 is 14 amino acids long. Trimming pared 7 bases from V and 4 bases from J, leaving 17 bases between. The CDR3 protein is CASSKREMGTEAFF. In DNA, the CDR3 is TGTGCCAGCTCAAAAAGGGAGATGGGCACTGAAGCTTTCTTT.

CDR3 amino acids: CASRERDLDAGELFF. Written as DNA, the CDR3 is TGTGCCAGCAGGGAAAGGGACTTGGACGCCGGGGAGCTGTTTTTT. The chain has TRBV2 and TRBJ2-2, with D perhaps matching TRBD2 (6 bases). Trimming removed 6 bases from V and 6 bases from J, with 17 bases in between. Per germline, CDR1 SNHLY and CDR2 FYNNEI. CDR3 length: 15 residues.

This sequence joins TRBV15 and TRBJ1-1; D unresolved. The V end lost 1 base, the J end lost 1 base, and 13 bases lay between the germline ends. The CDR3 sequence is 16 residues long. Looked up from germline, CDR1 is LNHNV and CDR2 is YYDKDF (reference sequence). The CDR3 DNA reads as TGTGCCACCAGCAGAGGTGGACCGGGAAGGAACACTGAAGCTTTCTTT. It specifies CATSRGGPGRNTEAFF.

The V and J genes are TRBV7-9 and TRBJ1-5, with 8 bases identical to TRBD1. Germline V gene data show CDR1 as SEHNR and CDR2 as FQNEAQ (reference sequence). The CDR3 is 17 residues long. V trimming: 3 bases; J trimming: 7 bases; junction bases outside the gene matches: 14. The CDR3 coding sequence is TGTGCCAGCAGCTTGGCAGGGGGCATGGGGCTTAGGCAGCCCCAGCATTTT. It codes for CASSLAGGMGLRQPQHF.

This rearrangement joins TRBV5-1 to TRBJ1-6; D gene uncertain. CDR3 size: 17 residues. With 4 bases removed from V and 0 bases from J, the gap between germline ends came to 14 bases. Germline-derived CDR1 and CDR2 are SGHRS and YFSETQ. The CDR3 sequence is CASSIREQSSYNSPLHF. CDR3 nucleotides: TGCGCCAGCAGCATCCGGGAACAAAGCTCCTATAATTCACCCCTCCACTTT.

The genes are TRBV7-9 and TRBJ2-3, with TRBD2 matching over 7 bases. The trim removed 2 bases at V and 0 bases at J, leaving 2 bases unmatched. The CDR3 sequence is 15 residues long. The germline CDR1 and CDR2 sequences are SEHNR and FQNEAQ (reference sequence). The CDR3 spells CASSLSGISTDTQYF. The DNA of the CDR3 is TGTGCCAGCAGCTTAAGCGGGATTAGCACAGATACGCAGTATTTT.

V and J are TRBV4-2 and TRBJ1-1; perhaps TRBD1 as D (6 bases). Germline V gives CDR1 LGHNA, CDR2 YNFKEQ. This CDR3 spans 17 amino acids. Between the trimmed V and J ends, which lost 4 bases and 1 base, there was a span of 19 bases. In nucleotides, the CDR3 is TGTGCCAGCAGCCTTCGCTACCGGGACACCCAGAACACTGAAGCTTTCTTT. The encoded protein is CASSLRYRDTQNTEAFF.

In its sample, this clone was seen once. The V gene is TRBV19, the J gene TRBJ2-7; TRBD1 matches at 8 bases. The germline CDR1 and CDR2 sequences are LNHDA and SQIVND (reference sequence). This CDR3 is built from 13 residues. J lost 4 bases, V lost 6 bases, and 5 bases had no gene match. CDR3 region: CASRDRGIYEQYF. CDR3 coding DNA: TGTGCCAGTAGAGACAGGGGAATATACGAGCAGTACTTC.